This paragraph covers one TCR beta chain sequence. Its antigen is not identified. This sample stems from a study of cytomegalovirus exposure and HLA in healthy donors. Study background: T cells numbering about 179 million yielded more than 95 million unique TCR beta sequences in an earlier analysis.

Germline V gives CDR1 SGHTA, CDR2 FQGNSA. V gave up 5 bases and J gave up 1 base, with 17 bases separating them. This CDR3 has 16 residues. Study-wide results and limits: Productive status was seen about 87% or about 30% of the time for most TCR beta V segments in an earlier analysis. CMV serostatus stood as the only immune exposure information on hand.

Use of 60 Vbeta and 13 Jbeta primers characterized the PCR. Libraries were prepared by immunoSEQ multiplex PCR; TCRdb keeps only in-frame clonotypes and omits some of them. The table lists more than 85,000 clones. Sequencing input: PBMCs. V is TRBV7-2 and J is TRBJ1-1; D might be TRBD1 (6 bases). The sequence was collected from a girl under 18 in good health and CMV-seropositive. This chain's CDR3 is CASSRQTGSANTEAFF. As DNA, the CDR3 is TGTGCCAGCAGCCGTCAAACAGGGTCGGCGAACACTGAAGCTTTCTTT. Variable domain in full (rest from reference TRBV7-2 and TRBJ1-1): GAGVSQSPSNKVTEKGKDVELRCDPISGHTALYWYRQSLGQGLEFLIYFQGNSAPDKSGLPSDRFSAERTGGSVSTLTIQRTQQEDSAVYLCASSRQTGSANTEAFFGQGTRLTVV.